A few counts support the clone carrying this TCR beta chain. Its antigen is still unknown. TCRdb called the 5' RACE reads again in MiXCR, with one record for every CDR3 protein. The sample records about 280,000 distinct CDR3 sequences, less than 9% being singletons. The V and J ends lost 3 bases and 7 bases respectively, with 13 bases between them. Germline values: CDR1 SGHTA, CDR2 FQGNSA. There are 15 residues in the CDR3. This record belongs to a study of identical twins. Study results and caveats: Partly confounded zero-insertion analyses could result from invariant MAIT and iNKT cells. There was more out-of-frame TCR alpha sharing in monozygotic twins than models estimated. Conclusions were drawn cross-sectionally by statistical analysis, without following the same donors.

Another study also made use of these data, one on yellow fever vaccine responses in identical twins. That paper adds: The authors reported partly convergent, partly personalized vaccine responses in identical twins.

Sequencing used memory (CD45RO+) T cells sorted from blood. This sequence joins TRBV7-2 and TRBJ1-6; D unclear. This receptor was obtained from a young woman in good health. CDR3 residues: CASSLIGPWNSPLHF. The DNA of the CDR3 is TGTGCCAGCAGCTTGATTGGTCCATGGAATTCACCCCTCCACTTT.